This entry concerns a single T cell receptor (beta chain). Which antigen it targets is not known. Per-base qualities were not stored, and no clone one base away is much larger. Patients with a history of autoimmune disease or receiving systemic immunosuppression were excluded from the trial. Peripheral blood for TCR sequencing was drawn from every dose cohort at baseline, at cycle 4 day 1 and at cycle 7 day 1. Samples were obtained from an open-label, multicenter, first-in-human phase I dose-escalation trial of ivuxolimab. Adults with locally advanced or metastatic melanoma, renal cell carcinoma, hepatocellular carcinoma or head and neck squamous cell carcinoma were enrolled in the trial. Before TCR sequencing, CD4+ T cells and CD8+ T cells from peripheral blood were sorted into separate populations. Genomic DNA was extracted from sorted cells for sequencing of the TCRbeta CDR3 region. The immunoSEQ Assay was used for sequencing of TCRbeta CDR3 regions. TCRdb's version of the immuneACCESS table is confined to in-frame rearrangements and falls short of the full clone set. An unresolved V gene accounts for under half of the shortfall where checked; the remainder is of unknown origin. The sample records roughly 80,000 clones, about 85% of which are singletons. The ten biggest clones cover around 0.6% of the sample.

The sample originates from a study of OX40 agonist ivuxolimab in advanced cancers. For the study in its entirety: Ivuxolimab was a fully human IgG2 agonistic monoclonal antibody targeting the costimulatory receptor OX40 (CD134). Intravenous ivuxolimab was administered to patients every 2 weeks at six dose levels: 0.01, 0.1, 0.3, 1.5, 3 and 10 mg/kg. Of the approximately 53 patients in dose escalation, 19 had hepatocellular carcinoma, some 15 had melanoma, 9 had renal cell carcinoma and 9 had head and neck cancer. The dose-escalation cohort was over 70% male with a mean age of around 64 years, ranging from roughly 23 to 90. Prior anti-PD-1, anti-PD-L1 or anti-CTLA-4 therapy was permitted, and checkpoint inhibitors had been received by about 44% of dose-escalation patients. Partial responses were achieved by three dose-escalation patients, of whom one had hepatocellular carcinoma and two had cutaneous melanoma. Peripheral TCRbeta sequencing was intended to test whether TCR sequence diversity was altered and clonal T-cell expansion was caused by ivuxolimab. The paper describes the monotherapy dose-escalation part (N ≈ 52 patients) of the phase I trial of ivuxolimab. Points the paper makes about the study in general: After ivuxolimab, expanded clones were on average more numerous among CD8+ T cells than among CD4+ T cells. The antigen specificity of the clonally expanded peripheral T cells was not determined. Low levels of normalized T-cell clonal expansion were also seen in some nonresponding patients. In the 0.1-3.0 mg/kg groups, partial responders were among the patients with the lowest normalized peripheral clonal expansion, particularly in CD8+ T cells. Clonal expansion of both CD4+ and CD8+ blood T cells was observed from baseline to week 6 at doses 0.1 to 3.0 mg/kg.

Counted from cysteine to phenylalanine, this CDR3 has 17 amino acids. The sequence is cut down to CDR3 DNA, 51 bases in frame from base 1. The germline V gene (reference sequence) sets CDR1 to SEHNR and CDR2 to FQNEAQ. V and J are trimmed by 2 bases and 5 bases, and the gene matches miss 11 bases of the junction. This receptor was identified in an adult with an advanced solid tumor such as melanoma, head and neck, liver or kidney cancer. This sample comprised CD4+ or CD8+ T cells sorted from blood, obtained in a trial of the OX40 agonist ivuxolimab. The V and J segments used are TRBV7-9 and TRBJ2-5; 10 middle bases align to TRBD2. The CDR3 here reads CASSLSGSGGLLETQYF. The nucleotide sequence reads as follows: TGTGCCAGCAGCTTATCGGGTAGCGGGGGGCTCTTGGAGACCCAGTACTTC.